Listed below are T cell receptor beta chains from one sample, sequenced in a study of shared clonotypes between healthy human individuals. The table came from immunoSEQ multiplex PCR; TCRdb's copy has only in-frame clones and leaves some out. The sample has some 1 million clones; more than 65% are singletons. The sequenced material came from memory CD4+ T cells sorted from blood. The receptors here all came from a man in his late teens or twenties in good health. The conserved cysteine and the conserved F or W are not part of the CDR3 here.

v_call	j_call	cdr3_aa
TRBV6-1	TRBJ2-6	ASSVGRGTGANVLT
TRBV2	TRBJ2-1	ASMEGRNEQF
TRBV5-1	TRBJ1-2	ASSSTLVQGGPNGYT
TRBV5-8	TRBJ2-2	ASSLGLAGTGELF
TRBV21-1	TRBJ2-6	ASSKAESGANVLT
TRBV7-9	TRBJ2-7	ASTVGDREKDEQY
TRBV28	TRBJ2-7	ASRLQGFTYEQY
TRBV19	TRBJ2-3	ASRTGLAKGDTQY
TRBV10-1	TRBJ2-3	ASSESGLAGGRPDTQY
TRBV6-5	TRBJ1-1	ASSFEGVWGTEAF
TRBV11-2	TRBJ2-5	ASSSGAGEKTQY
TRBV7-9	TRBJ1-4	ATKSEAHNEKLF
TRBV5-1	TRBJ2-7	ASSLTFGSSYEQY
TRBV18	TRBJ1-1	ATLTGGGTRAF
TRBV5-1	TRBJ2-2	ASSLGAMAGELF
TRBV7-2	TRBJ2-3	ASSPRGRVEDTQY
TRBV6-6	TRBJ1-2	ASVRGVFGYT
TRBV5-6	TRBJ1-2	ASSSRDSHYGYT
TRBV28	TRBJ1-2	ASREGLGGYT
TRBV30	TRBJ1-3	AWSLQANTIY
TRBV5-1	TRBJ2-7	ASSLGQGDDEQY
TRBV5-1	TRBJ2-5	ASSFGRETQY
TRBV5-6	TRBJ2-1	ASSFGQGIYNEQF
TRBV2	TRBJ2-5	ASSAQLAGQETQY
TRBV10-3	TRBJ2-1	AISSGTSGYNEQF
TRBV5-8	TRBJ1-4	ASSSGQGMGEKLF
TRBV18	TRBJ2-5	ASSATGGRETQY
TRBV27	TRBJ1-4	ASSLRATNEKLF
TRBV2	TRBJ2-3	ASSAGGGTDTQY
TRBV6-5	TRBJ1-1	ASSYSGPDTEAF
TRBV7-3	TRBJ1-6	ASSSRGGGSPLH
TRBV5-4	TRBJ2-2	ASSSWDRAKTGELF
TRBV19	TRBJ1-5	ASLGPVLNQPQH
TRBV29-1	TRBJ1-5	SVGQDNQPQH
TRBV27	TRBJ2-7	ASSLGGVSYEQY
TRBV29-1	TRBJ2-7	SVADSSYEQY
TRBV2	TRBJ2-7	ASSGSGVGEQY
TRBV13	TRBJ2-7	ASNRGLESYEQY
TRBV5-4	TRBJ1-1	ASSFRDRAYTEAF